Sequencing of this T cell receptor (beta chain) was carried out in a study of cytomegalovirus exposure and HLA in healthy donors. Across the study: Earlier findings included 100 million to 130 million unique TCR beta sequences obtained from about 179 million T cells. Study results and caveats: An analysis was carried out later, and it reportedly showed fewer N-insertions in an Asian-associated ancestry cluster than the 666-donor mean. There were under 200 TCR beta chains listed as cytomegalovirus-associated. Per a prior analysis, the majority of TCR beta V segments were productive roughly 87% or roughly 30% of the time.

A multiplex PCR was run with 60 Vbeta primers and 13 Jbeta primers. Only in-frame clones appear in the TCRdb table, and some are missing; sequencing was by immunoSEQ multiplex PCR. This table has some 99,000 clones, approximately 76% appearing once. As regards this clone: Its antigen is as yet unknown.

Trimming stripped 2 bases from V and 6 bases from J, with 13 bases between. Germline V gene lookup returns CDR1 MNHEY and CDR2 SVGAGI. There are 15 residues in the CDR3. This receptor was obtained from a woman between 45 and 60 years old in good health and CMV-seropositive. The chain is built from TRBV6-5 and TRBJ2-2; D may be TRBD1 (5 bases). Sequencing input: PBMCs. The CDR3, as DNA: TGTGCCAGCAGTTACGGGTCAGGGAAGTCCGGGGAGCTGTTTTTT. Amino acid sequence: CASSYGSGKSGELFF.